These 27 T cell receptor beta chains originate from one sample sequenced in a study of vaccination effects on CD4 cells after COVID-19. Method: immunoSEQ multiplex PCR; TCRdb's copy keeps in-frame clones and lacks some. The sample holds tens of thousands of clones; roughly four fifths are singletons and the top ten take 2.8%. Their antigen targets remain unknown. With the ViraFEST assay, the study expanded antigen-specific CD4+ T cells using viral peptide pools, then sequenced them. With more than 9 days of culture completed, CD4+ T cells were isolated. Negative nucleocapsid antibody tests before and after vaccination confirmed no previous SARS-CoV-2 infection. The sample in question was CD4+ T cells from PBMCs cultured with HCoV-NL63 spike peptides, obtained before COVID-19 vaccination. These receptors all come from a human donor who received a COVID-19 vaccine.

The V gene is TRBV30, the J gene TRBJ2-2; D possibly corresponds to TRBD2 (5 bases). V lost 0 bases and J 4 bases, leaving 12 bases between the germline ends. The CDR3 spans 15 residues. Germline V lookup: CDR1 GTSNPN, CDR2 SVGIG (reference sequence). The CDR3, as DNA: TGTGCCTGGAGTGTACTCCCGGGAACCACCGGGGAGCTGTTTTTT. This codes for CAWSVLPGTTGELFF.

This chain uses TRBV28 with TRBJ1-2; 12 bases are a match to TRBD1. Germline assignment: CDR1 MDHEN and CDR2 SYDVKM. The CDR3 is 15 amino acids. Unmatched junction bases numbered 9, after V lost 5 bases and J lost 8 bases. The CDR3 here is CASSGSGQGASGYTF. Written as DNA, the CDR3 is TGTGCCAGCAGTGGGTCGGGACAGGGGGCATCAGGCTACACCTTC.

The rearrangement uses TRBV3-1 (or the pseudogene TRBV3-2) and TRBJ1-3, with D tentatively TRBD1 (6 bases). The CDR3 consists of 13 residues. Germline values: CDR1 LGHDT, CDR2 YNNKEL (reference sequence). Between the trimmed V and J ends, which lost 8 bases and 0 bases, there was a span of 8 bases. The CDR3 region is CASQQGSGNTIYF. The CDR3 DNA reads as TGTGCCAGCCAACAGGGCTCTGGAAACACCATATATTTT.

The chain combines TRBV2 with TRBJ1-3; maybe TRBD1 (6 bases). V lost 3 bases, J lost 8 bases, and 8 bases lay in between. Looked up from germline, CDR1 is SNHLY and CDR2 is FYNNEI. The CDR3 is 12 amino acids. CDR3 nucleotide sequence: TGTGCCAGCAGTGACAGGGGTGACACCATATATTTT. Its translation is CASSDRGDTIYF. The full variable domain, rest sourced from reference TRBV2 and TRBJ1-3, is EPEVTQTPSHQVTQMGQEVILRCVPISNHLYFYWYRQILGQKVEFLVSFYNNEISEKSEIFDDQFSVERPDGSNFTLKIRSTKLEDSAMYFCASSDRGDTIYFGEGSWLTVV.

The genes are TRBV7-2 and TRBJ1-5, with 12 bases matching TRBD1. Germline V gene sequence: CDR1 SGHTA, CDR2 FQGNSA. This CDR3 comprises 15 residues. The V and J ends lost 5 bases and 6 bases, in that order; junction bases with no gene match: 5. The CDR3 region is CASSPGQGAGQPQHF. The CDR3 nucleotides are TGTGCCAGCAGCCCGGGACAGGGGGCGGGTCAGCCCCAGCATTTT.

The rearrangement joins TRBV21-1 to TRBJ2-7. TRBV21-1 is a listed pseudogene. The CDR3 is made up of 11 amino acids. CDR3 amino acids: CASSSPYEQYV. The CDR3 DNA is TGTGCCAGCAGCTCCCCCTACGAGCAGTACGTC.

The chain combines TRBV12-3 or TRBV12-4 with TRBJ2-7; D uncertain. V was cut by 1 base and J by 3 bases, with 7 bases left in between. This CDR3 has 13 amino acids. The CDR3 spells CASSLGRHYEQYV. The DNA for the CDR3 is TGTGCCAGCAGTTTAGGCAGGCACTACGAGCAGTACGTC.

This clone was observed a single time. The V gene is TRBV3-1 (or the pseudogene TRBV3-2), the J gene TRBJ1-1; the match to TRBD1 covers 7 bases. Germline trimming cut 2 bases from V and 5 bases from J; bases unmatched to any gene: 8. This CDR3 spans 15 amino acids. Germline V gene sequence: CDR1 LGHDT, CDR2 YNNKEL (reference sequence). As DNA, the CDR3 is TGTGCCAGCAGCCAACAGACAGGGTTCAGTACTGAAGCTTTCTTT. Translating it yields CASSQQTGFSTEAFF.

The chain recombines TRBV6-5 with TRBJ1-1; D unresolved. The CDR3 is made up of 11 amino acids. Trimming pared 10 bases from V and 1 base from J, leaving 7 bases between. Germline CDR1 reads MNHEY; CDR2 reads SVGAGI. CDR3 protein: CATTANTEAFF. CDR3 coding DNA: TGTGCCACGACGGCGAACACTGAAGCTTTCTTT.

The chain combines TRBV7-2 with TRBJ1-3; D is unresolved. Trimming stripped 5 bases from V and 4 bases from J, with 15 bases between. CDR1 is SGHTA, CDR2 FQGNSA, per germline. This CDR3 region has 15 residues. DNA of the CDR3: TGTGCCAGCAGCCTCGGAGGAGGTCCGGGAAACACCATATATTTT. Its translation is CASSLGGGPGNTIYF.

The CDR3 nucleotides read TGCGCCAGCAGCCCGTTCGGGACAGGCAACACCGGGGAGCTGTTTTTT. Its translation is CASSPFGTGNTGELFF. The chain joins TRBV5-1 to TRBJ2-2; 8 positions agree with TRBD1. The CDR3 runs to 16 residues. Per the germline V gene, CDR1 is SGHRS and CDR2 is YFSETQ. Losses at the gene ends were 4 bases for V and 2 bases for J; bases not matched to a gene: 7.

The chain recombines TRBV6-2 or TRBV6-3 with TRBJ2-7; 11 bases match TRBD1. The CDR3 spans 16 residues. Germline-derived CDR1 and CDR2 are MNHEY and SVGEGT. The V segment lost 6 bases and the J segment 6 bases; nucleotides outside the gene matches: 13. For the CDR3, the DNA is TGTGCCAGCAGCCGGCCCGTGGGACAGGGGGTACCCGAGCAGTACGTC. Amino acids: CASSRPVGQGVPEQYV.

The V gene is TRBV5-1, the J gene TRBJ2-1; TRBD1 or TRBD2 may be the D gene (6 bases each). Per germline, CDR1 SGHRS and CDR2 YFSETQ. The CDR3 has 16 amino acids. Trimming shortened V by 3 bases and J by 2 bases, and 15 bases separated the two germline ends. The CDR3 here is CASSSEGVGPYNEQFF. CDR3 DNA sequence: TGCGCCAGCAGCTCGGAGGGGGTGGGGCCCTACAATGAGCAGTTCTTC.

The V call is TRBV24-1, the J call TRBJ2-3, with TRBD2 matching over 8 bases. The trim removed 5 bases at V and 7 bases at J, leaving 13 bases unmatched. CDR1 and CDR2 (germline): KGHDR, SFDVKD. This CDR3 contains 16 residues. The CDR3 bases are TGTGCCACCAGTGGCCCCCCGGGACTAGTCCCGAATACGCAGTATTTT. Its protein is CATSGPPGLVPNTQYF.

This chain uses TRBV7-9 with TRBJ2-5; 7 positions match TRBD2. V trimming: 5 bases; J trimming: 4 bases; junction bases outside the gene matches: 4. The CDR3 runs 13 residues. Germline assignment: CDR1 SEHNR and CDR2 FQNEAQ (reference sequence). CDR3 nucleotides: TGTGCCAGCAGCATGACTAGCCCAGAGACCCAGTACTTC. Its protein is CASSMTSPETQYF.

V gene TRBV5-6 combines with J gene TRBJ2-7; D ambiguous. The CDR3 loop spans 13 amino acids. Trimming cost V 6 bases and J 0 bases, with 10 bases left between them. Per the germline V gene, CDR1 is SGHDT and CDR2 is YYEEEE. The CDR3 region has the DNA TGTGCCAGCACCCATAGGGACTCCTACGAGCAGTACGTC. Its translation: CASTHRDSYEQYV.

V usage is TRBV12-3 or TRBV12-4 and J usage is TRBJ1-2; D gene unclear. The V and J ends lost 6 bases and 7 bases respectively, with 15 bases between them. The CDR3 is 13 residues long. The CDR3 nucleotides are TGTGCCAGCAGGCAGTGGAGTTCGGGTGGCTACACCTTC. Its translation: CASRQWSSGGYTF.

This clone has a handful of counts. The CDR3 loop is CASSQRTSGVGIQYF. CDR3 DNA: TGTGCCAGCAGCCAAAGGACTAGCGGGGTGGGCATTCAGTACTTC. The chain links TRBV3-1 (or the pseudogene TRBV3-2) to TRBJ2-4, with TRBD2 identical over 12 bases. Germline-derived CDR1 and CDR2 are LGHDT and YNNKEL (reference sequence). V was pared by 2 bases and J by 9 bases, with 5 bases of the junction left unmatched. The CDR3 spans 15 residues.

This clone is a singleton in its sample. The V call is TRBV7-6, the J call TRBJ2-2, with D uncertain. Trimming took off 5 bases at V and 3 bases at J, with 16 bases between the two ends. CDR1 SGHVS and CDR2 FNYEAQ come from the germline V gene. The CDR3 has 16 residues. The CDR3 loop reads CASSPLNGADTGELFF. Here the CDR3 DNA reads TGTGCCAGCAGCCCCCTTAATGGTGCGGACACCGGGGAGCTGTTTTTT.

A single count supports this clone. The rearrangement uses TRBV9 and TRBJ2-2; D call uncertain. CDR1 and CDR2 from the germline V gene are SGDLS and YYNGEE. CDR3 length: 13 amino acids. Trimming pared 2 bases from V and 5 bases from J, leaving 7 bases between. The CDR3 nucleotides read TGTGCCAGCAGCGTTAGGGCTACCGGGGAGCTGTTTTTT. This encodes CASSVRATGELFF.

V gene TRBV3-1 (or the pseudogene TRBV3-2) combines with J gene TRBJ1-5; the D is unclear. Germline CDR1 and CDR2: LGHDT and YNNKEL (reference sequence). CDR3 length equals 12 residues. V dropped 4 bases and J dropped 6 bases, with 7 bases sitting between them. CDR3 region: CASSPRGQPQHF. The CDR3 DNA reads TGTGCCAGCAGCCCCCGTGGTCAGCCCCAGCATTTT.

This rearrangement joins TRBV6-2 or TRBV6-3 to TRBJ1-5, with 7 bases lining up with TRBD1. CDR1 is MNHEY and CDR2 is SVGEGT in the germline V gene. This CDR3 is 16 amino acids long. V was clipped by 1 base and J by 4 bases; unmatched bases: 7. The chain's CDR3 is CASSYWGRDRNQPQHF. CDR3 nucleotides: TGTGCCAGCAGTTACTGGGGCCGGGACAGAAATCAGCCCCAGCATTTT.

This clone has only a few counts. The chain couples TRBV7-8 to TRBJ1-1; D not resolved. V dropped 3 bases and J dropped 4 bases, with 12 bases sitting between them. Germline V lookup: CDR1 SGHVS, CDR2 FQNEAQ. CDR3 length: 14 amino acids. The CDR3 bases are TGTGCCAGCAGCTTTGTGGAATTAAGCACTGAAGCTTTCTTT. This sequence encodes CASSFVELSTEAFF.

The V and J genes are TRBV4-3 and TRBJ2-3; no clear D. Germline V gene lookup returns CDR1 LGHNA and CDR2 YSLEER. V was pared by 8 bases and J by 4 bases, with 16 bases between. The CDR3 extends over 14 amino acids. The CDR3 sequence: CASGPRGGSDTQYF. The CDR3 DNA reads TGCGCCAGCGGACCACGAGGTGGATCAGATACGCAGTATTTT.

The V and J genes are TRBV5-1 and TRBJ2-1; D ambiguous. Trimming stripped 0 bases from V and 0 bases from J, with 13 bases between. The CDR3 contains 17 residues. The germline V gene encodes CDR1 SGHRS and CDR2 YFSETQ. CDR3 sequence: CASSLDGLRSSYNEQFF. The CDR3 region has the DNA TGCGCCAGCAGCTTGGATGGGCTGCGGAGCTCCTACAATGAGCAGTTCTTC.

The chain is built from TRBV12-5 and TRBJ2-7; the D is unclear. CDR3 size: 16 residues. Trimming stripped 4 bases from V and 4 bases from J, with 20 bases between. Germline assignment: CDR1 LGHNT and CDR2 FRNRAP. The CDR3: CASGSLRWIEEYEQYV. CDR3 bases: TGTGCTAGTGGTTCTTTGAGGTGGATAGAGGAGTACGAGCAGTACGTC.

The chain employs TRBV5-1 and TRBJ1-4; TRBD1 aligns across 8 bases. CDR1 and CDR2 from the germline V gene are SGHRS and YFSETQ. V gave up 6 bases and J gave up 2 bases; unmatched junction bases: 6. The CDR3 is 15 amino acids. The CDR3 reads CASTPGGATNEKLFF. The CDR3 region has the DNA TGCGCCAGCACCCCAGGGGGCGCGACTAATGAAAAACTGTTTTTT.